This entry lists 26 T cell receptor beta chains sequenced from one sample in a study of control samples from healthy donors and cancer patients. The protocol was immunoSEQ multiplex PCR, while the TCRdb copy is restricted to in-frame clones and leaves out a portion. This sample has around 110,000 clones, with more than 70% found just once. Source material: blood. Receptors were obtained from a woman in her 70s in good health.

This chain uses TRBV11-2 with TRBJ2-2; D is undetermined. Trimming cost V 0 bases and J 2 bases, with 7 bases left between them. The CDR3 length is 15 residues. CDR1 is SGHAT and CDR2 is FQNNGV in the germline V gene. The CDR3 DNA sequence: TGTGCCAGCAGCTTAGATGGGCGAAACACCGGGGAGCTGTTTTTT. Its protein is CASSLDGRNTGELFF.

This chain connects TRBV7-2 to TRBJ2-2, with TRBD1 matching 9 bases. The CDR3 consists of 16 residues. The trim removed 5 bases at V and 5 bases at J, leaving 9 bases unmatched. The germline V gene has CDR1 SGHTA and CDR2 FQGNSA. The CDR3 reads CASSPRTGDGTGELFF. In DNA, the CDR3 is TGTGCCAGCAGCCCCCGGACAGGGGATGGGACCGGGGAGCTGTTTTTT.

V usage is TRBV9 and J usage is TRBJ2-6, with TRBD1 identical over 7 bases. Germline CDR1 SGDLS, CDR2 YYNGEE. The ends lost 4 bases at V and 0 bases at J; junction bases unmatched: 7. There are 17 residues in the CDR3. The CDR3 spells CASSSAGTVSGANVLTF. The CDR3 DNA sequence: TGTGCCAGCAGCTCAGCAGGGACAGTCTCTGGGGCCAACGTCCTGACTTTC.

The rearrangement uses TRBV5-3 and TRBJ2-1, with 8 bases fitting TRBD2. TRBV5-3 is filed as an ORF, its function uncertain. There are 18 residues in the CDR3. V shed 4 bases, J shed 6 bases, and the junction held 18 bases outside the gene matches. The CDR3 loop is CARSLPCRGGFSFNEQFF. DNA for the CDR3: TGTGCCAGAAGCCTTCCATGTCGCGGGGGGTTTTCTTTCAATGAGCAGTTCTTC.

This clone was seen only a few times. The J gene is TRBJ2-4, the V gene TRBV20-1, with TRBD2 matching over 9 bases. This CDR3 spans 15 amino acids. Trimming removed 3 bases from V and 7 bases from J; junction bases left unmatched: 10. Germline CDR1 reads DFQATT; CDR2 reads SNEGSKA (reference sequence). CDR3: CSASSKGGRGNIQYF. The DNA for the CDR3 is TGCAGTGCTAGTTCTAAAGGCGGGAGGGGGAACATTCAGTACTTC.

The chain has TRBV5-1 and TRBJ1-2; D ambiguous. The CDR3 is 15 residues long. V shed 0 bases and J shed 4 bases, with 13 bases lying between them. The germline gives CDR1 SGHRS, CDR2 YFSETQ. CDR3: CASSLALAGPYGYTF. The CDR3 bases are TGCGCCAGCAGCTTGGCCTTGGCAGGCCCCTATGGCTACACCTTC.

CDR3 DNA: TGTGCCAGTAGTATCTTACAGGACAGCCTCTCCTACAATGAGCAGTTCTTC. Protein: CASSILQDSLSYNEQFF. The gene calls are TRBV19 and TRBJ2-1; D is possibly TRBD1 (6 bases). CDR1 and CDR2 (germline): LNHDA, SQIVND (reference sequence). V lost 3 bases to trimming and J lost 0 bases, with 15 bases between them. CDR3 length: 17 residues.

The CDR3 loop reads CASSLVAVGYQPQHF. The CDR3 DNA reads TGTGCCAGCAGCTTAGTGGCCGTAGGGTATCAGCCCCAGCATTTT. The chain carries TRBV7-2 and TRBJ1-5, with unresolved D. V lost 1 base, J lost 5 bases, and 12 bases lay in between. CDR1 and CDR2 (germline): SGHTA, FQGNSA. The length of the CDR3 is 15 residues.

CDR3 protein: CASSYSIRVGQEAFF. CDR3 sequence (DNA): TGTGCCAGCAGTTACTCGATCCGGGTGGGACAAGAAGCTTTCTTT. The chain is built from TRBV6-5 and TRBJ1-1, with D possibly being TRBD1 (6 bases). V lost 0 bases, J lost 8 bases, and 16 bases lay in between. The length of the CDR3 is 15 residues. The germline gives CDR1 MNHEY, CDR2 SVGAGI.

V is TRBV11-2 and J is TRBJ2-7; perhaps TRBD2 as D (7 bases). Germline loops: CDR1 SGHAT, CDR2 FQNNGV. The V and J ends lost 1 base and 3 bases respectively, with 13 bases between them. This CDR3 is built from 15 residues. The CDR3 nucleotides are TGTGCCAGCAGCTTAGGGGGGGGCATCTACTACGAGCAGTACTTC. Residues: CASSLGGGIYYEQYF.

The chain is built from TRBV6-2 or TRBV6-3 and TRBJ1-2, with D unclear. CDR1 is MNHEY, CDR2 SVGEGT, per germline. The CDR3 spans 11 residues. V was clipped by 5 bases and J by 6 bases, with 7 bases between them. The CDR3 DNA reads TGTGCCAGCAGTCACACGGATGGCTACACCTTC. Protein sequence: CASSHTDGYTF.

The chain recombines TRBV18 with TRBJ1-2, with D unresolved. This CDR3 spans 13 amino acids. Trimming pared 7 bases from V and 8 bases from J, leaving 17 bases between. CDR1 is KGHSH and CDR2 is LQKENI in the germline V gene. The CDR3 region has the DNA TGTGCCAGCTTTCCACGGCCGCACGAAGGCTACACCTTC. Protein: CASFPRPHEGYTF.

J is TRBJ2-2 and V is TRBV7-9; 7 bases are shared with TRBD1. J lost 8 bases, V lost 5 bases, and 11 bases had no gene match. The CDR3 covers 15 residues. From germline, CDR1 is SEHNR and CDR2 FQNEAQ (reference sequence). CDR3 DNA sequence: TGTGCCAGCAGCCCCGGGACAGATGTCCCGGGGGAGCTGTTTTTT. Translation gives CASSPGTDVPGELFF.

The chain recombines TRBV7-9 with TRBJ2-7; maybe TRBD2 (5 bases). Germline-derived CDR1 and CDR2 are SEHNR and FQNEAQ (reference sequence). CDR3 length: 13 residues. V lost 5 bases, J lost 5 bases, and 13 bases lay in between. The chain's CDR3 is CASSQGGRDEQYF. The DNA of the CDR3 is TGTGCCAGCAGCCAAGGAGGCCGGGACGAGCAGTACTTC. Complete variable domain (other parts from reference TRBV7-9 and TRBJ2-7): DTGVSQNPRHKITKRGQNVTFRCDPISEHNRLYWYRQTLGQGPEFLTYFQNEAQLEKSRLLSDRFSAERPKGSFSTLEIQRTEQGDSAMYLCASSQGGRDEQYFGPGTRLTVT.

This clone is a singleton in its sample. V gene TRBV5-1 combines with J gene TRBJ1-6, with 8 bases fitting TRBD1. V shed 4 bases, J shed 11 bases, and the junction held 8 bases outside the gene matches. Looked up from germline, CDR1 is SGHRS and CDR2 is YFSETQ. The CDR3 contains 14 residues. The CDR3 is CASSPDREDAPLHF. The CDR3 nucleotides read TGCGCCAGCAGCCCGGACAGGGAAGACGCACCCCTCCACTTT.

V and J are TRBV19 and TRBJ1-1, with a possible D match to TRBD1 (5 bases). The length of the CDR3 is 14 residues. V dropped 6 bases and J dropped 5 bases, with 16 bases sitting between them. Per germline, CDR1 LNHDA and CDR2 SQIVND (reference sequence). Here the CDR3 reads CASRNTQGGTEAFF. The CDR3 bases are TGTGCCAGTAGAAACACCCAGGGTGGGACTGAAGCTTTCTTT.

The chain combines TRBV11-2 with TRBJ1-2, with unresolved D. V lost 5 bases and J 8 bases, leaving 15 bases between the germline ends. This CDR3 has 13 amino acids. In germline, CDR1 is SGHAT, CDR2 FQNNGV. CDR3 protein: CASSMTTSGGYTF. Written as DNA, the CDR3 is TGTGCCAGCAGCATGACAACCTCGGGAGGCTACACCTTC.

This chain uses TRBV19 with TRBJ1-2, with 9 bases aligning to TRBD1. Germline V gene sequence: CDR1 LNHDA, CDR2 SQIVND (reference sequence). The ends lost 1 base at V and 6 bases at J; junction bases unmatched: 6. This CDR3 spans 15 amino acids. The CDR3 nucleotides read TGTGCCAGTAGTATAGGACAGGGGGGGATTGATGGCTACACCTTC. Residues: CASSIGQGGIDGYTF.

The chain employs TRBV5-4 and TRBJ2-3, with 7 nucleotides matching TRBD1. The V gene's germline CDR1 is SGHNT and CDR2 YYREEE (reference sequence). The CDR3 extends over 16 amino acids. V trimming: 6 bases; J trimming: 3 bases; junction bases outside the gene matches: 13. The CDR3 region is CASIPKGGQRTDTQYF. Written as DNA, the CDR3 is TGTGCCAGCATCCCGAAAGGGGGCCAGAGGACAGATACGCAGTATTTT.

The chain employs TRBV4-2 and TRBJ1-6, with a weak D call TRBD1 (5 bases). The ends were cut back, 0 bases at V and 9 bases at J, with 12 bases in the middle. The CDR3 has 15 amino acids. Germline CDR1 reads LGHNA; CDR2 reads YNFKEQ. This CDR3 is CASSQDLQGPSPLHF. The CDR3 nucleotides read TGTGCCAGCAGCCAAGATCTGCAGGGCCCTTCACCCCTCCACTTT.

J is TRBJ2-3 and V is TRBV7-3, with D perhaps assigned TRBD1 or TRBD2 (6 bases each). Trimming left V 1 base short and J 2 bases short, with 10 bases between. The V gene's germline CDR1 is SGHTA and CDR2 FQGTGA. This CDR3 region has 15 residues. The CDR3 nucleotides read TGTGCCAGCAGCTTAATGGGGGGCCCCACAGATACGCAGTATTTT. Protein product: CASSLMGGPTDTQYF.

A few counts support this clone. The gene calls are TRBV3-1 (or the pseudogene TRBV3-2) and TRBJ1-6; D is unclear. CDR3 length: 15 amino acids. CDR1 and CDR2 (germline): LGHDT, YNNKEL (reference sequence). Between the trimmed V and J ends, which lost 1 base and 5 bases, there was a span of 9 bases. The DNA of the CDR3 is TGTGCCAGCAGCCAAGGGACTCCAAATAATTCACCCCTCCACTTT. The encoded protein is CASSQGTPNNSPLHF.

This clone showed up just once. This chain joins TRBV18 and TRBJ1-2; 7 positions match TRBD1. The CDR3 totals 16 residues. With 1 base clipped from V and 8 bases from J, the junction kept 13 bases outside the gene matches. Looked up from germline, CDR1 is KGHSH and CDR2 is LQKENI. CDR3 sequence: CASSPQPGGQYVGYTF. CDR3 coding DNA: TGTGCCAGCTCACCACAACCAGGGGGACAGTATGTCGGCTACACCTTC.

This chain joins TRBV5-1 and TRBJ2-2; D perhaps matches TRBD1 (5 bases). CDR3 size: 14 residues. From germline, CDR1 is SGHRS and CDR2 YFSETQ. The ends were cut back, 7 bases at V and 1 base at J, with 11 bases in the middle. CDR3 bases: TGCGCCAGCGAGACAACAGGGAACACCGGGGAGCTGTTTTTT. It translates to CASETTGNTGELFF.

This chain connects TRBV5-4 to TRBJ1-2, with TRBD1 matching over 7 bases. Looked up from germline, CDR1 is SGHNT and CDR2 is YYREEE (reference sequence). CDR3 length: 13 amino acids. The V and J ends lost 5 bases and 4 bases, in that order; junction bases with no gene match: 5. CDR3 DNA sequence: TGTGCCAGCAGACAGGGGTCGGGCTATGGCTACACCTTC. Amino acids: CASRQGSGYGYTF.

This chain joins TRBV7-3 and TRBJ2-3, with D hard to call. Per the germline V gene, CDR1 is SGHTA and CDR2 is FQGTGA. This CDR3 has 15 amino acids. The ends were cut back, 1 base at V and 0 bases at J, with 8 bases in the middle. The CDR3 protein is CASSLMTSSTDTQYF. In DNA form, the CDR3 reads TGTGCCAGCAGCTTAATGACGTCGAGCACAGATACGCAGTATTTT.